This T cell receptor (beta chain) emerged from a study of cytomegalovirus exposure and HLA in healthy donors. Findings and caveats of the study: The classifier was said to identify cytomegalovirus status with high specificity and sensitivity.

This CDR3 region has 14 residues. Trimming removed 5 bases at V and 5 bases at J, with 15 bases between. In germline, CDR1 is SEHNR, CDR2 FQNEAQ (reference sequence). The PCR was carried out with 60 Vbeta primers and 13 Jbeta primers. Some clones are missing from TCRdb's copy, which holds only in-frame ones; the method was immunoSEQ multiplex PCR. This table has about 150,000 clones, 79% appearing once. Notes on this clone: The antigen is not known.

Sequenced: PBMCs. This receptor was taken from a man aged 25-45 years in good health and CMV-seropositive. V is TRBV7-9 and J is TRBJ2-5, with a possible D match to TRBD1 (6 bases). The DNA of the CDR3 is TGTGCCAGCAGCCCCAGGGGCGAGGCCGAGACCCAGTACTTC. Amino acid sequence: CASSPRGEAETQYF. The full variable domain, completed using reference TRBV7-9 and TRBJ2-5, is DTGVSQNPRHKITKRGQNVTFRCDPISEHNRLYWYRQTLGQGPEFLTYFQNEAQLEKSRLLSDRFSAERPKGSFSTLEIQRTEQGDSAMYLCASSPRGEAETQYFGPGTRLLVL.